This T cell receptor (beta chain) appears in the sequencing data of a study of cytomegalovirus exposure and HLA in healthy donors. Study as a whole: Among roughly 180 million T cells, an earlier analysis found 117 million unique TCR beta sequences. Points from the study as a whole: A later examination showed that TCR association rates differed by HLA locus, with DRB1 most and HLA-C fewest. Common viral pathogens seemed to be connected with several of the most significant clusters, according to a later analysis. Among the CMV-associated chains, a few were confirmed in vitro as specific for CMV antigens.

Amplification used 60 Vbeta primers and 13 Jbeta primers. The protocol was immunoSEQ multiplex PCR, while the TCRdb copy is restricted to in-frame clones and leaves out a portion. The sample lists about 210,000 clones, around 79% occurring once. As to this clone: Its antigen is currently unknown.

The TCR originated in a male donor in good health and CMV-seropositive. Sequenced sample: PBMCs.

CDR3 sequence: CAWAGRGGYTF. The DNA for the CDR3 is TGTGCCTGGGCCGGGCGGGGAGGCTACACCTTC. The chain couples TRBV30 to TRBJ1-2; D is unclear. Deletions cut 5 bases from V and 8 bases from J, with 12 bases between. Germline V gene sequence: CDR1 GTSNPN, CDR2 SVGIG (reference sequence). The CDR3 is 11 residues long.